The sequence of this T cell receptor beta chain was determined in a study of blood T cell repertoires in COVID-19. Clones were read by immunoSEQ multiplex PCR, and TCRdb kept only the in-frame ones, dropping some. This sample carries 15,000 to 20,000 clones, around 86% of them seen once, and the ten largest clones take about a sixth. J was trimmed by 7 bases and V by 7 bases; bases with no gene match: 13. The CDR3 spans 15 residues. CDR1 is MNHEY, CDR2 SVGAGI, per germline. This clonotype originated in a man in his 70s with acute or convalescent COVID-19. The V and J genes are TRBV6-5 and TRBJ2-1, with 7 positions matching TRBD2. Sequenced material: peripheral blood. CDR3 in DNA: TGTGCCAGCATCGACCCGGAGATGGGGGGGAATGAGCAGTTCTTC. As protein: CASIDPEMGGNEQFF.